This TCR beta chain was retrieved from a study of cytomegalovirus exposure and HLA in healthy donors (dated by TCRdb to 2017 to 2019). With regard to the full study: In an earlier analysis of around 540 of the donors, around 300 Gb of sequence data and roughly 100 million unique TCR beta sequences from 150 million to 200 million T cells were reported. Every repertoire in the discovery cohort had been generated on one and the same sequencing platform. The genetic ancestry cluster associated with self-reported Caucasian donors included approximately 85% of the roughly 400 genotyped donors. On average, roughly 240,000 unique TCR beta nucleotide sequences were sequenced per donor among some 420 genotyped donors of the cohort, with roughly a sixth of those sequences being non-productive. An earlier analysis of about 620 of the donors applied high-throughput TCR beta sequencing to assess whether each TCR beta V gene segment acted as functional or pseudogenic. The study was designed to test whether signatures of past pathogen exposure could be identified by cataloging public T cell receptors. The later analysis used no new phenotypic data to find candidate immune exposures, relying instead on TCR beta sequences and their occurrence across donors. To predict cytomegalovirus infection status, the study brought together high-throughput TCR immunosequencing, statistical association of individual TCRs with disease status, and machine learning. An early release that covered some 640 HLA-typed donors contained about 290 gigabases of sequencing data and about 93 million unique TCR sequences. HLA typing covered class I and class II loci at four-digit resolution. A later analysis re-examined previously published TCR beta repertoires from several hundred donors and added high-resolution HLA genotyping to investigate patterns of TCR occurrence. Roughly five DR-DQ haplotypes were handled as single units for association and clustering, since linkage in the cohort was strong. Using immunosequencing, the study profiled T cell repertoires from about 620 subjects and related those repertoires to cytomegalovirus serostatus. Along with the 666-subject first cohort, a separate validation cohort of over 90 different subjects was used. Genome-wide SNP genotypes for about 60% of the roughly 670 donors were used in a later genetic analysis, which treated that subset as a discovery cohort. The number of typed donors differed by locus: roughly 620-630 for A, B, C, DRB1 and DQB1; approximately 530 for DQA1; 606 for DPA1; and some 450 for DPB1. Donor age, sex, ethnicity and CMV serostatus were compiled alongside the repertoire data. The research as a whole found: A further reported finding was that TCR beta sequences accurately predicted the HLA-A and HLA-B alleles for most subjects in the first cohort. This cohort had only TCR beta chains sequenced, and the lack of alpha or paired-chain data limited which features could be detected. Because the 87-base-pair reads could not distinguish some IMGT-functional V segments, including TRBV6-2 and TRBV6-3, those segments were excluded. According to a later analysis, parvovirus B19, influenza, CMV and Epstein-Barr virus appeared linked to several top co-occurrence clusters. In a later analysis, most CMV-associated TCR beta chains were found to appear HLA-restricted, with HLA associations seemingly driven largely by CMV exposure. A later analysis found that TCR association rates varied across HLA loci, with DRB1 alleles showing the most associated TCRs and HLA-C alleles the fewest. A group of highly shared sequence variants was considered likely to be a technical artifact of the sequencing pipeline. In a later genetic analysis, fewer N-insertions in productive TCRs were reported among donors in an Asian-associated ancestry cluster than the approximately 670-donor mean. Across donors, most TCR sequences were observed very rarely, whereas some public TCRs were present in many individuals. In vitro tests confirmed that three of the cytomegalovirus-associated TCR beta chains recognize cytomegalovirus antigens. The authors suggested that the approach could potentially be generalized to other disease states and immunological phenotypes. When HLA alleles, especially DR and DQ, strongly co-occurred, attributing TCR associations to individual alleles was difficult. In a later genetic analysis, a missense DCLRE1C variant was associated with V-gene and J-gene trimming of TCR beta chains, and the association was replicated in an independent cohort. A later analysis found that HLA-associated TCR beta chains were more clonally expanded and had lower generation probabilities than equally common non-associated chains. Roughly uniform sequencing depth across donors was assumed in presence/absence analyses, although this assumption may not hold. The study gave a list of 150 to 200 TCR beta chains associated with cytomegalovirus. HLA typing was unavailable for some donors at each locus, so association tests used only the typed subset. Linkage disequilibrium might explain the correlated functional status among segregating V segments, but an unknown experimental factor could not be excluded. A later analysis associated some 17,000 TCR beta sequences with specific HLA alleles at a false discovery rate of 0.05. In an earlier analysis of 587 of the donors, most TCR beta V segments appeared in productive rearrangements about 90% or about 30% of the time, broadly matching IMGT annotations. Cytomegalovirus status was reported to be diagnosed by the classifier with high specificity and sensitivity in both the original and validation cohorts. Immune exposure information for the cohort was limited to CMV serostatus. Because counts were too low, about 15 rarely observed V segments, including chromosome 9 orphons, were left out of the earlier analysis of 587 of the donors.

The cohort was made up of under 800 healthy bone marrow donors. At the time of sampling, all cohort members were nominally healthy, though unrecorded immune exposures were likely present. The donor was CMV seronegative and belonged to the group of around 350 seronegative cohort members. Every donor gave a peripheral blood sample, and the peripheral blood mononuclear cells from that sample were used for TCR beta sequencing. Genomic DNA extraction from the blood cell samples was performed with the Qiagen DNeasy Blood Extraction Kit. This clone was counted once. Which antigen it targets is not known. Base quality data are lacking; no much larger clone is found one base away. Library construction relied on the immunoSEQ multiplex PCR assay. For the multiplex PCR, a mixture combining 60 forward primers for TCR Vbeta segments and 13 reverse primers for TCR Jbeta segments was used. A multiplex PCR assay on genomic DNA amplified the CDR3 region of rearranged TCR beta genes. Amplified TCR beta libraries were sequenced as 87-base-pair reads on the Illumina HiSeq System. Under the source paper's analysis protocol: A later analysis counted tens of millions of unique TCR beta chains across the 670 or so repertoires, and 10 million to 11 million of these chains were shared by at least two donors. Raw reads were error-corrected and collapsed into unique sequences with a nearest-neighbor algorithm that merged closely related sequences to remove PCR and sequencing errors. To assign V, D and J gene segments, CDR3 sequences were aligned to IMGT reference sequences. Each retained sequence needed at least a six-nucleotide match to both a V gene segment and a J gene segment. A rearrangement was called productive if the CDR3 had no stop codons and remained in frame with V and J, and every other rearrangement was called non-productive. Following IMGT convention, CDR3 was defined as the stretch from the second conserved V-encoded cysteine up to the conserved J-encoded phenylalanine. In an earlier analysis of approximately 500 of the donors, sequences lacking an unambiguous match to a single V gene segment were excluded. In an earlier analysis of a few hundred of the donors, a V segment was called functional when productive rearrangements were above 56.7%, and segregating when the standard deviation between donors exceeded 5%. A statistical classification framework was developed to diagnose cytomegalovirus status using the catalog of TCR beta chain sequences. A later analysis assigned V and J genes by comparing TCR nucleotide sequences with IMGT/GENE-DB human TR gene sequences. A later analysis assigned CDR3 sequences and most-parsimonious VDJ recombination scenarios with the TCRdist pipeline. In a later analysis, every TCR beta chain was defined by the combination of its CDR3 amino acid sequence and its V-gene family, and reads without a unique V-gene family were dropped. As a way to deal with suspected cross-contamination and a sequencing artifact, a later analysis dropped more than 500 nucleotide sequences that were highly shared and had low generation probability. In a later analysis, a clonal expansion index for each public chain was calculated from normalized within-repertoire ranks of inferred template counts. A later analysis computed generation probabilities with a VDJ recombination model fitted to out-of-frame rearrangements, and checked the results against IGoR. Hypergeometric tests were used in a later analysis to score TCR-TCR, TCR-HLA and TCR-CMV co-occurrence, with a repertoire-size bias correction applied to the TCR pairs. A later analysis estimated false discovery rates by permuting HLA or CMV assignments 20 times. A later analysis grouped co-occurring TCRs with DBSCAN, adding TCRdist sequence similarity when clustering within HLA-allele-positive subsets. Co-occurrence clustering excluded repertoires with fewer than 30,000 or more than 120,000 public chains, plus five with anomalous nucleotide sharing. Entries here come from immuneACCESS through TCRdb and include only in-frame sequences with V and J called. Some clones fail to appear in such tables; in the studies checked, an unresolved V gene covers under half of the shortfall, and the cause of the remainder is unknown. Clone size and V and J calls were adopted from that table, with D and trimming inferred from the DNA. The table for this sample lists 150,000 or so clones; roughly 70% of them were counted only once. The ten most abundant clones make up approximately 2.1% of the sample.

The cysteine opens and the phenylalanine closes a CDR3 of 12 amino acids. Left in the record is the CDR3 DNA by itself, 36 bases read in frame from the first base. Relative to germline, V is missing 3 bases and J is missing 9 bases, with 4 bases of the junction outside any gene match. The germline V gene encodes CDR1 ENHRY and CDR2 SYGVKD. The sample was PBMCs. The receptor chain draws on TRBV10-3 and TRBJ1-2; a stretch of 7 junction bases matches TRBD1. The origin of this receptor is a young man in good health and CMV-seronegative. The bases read TGTGCCATCAGTGACGACAGGGCGAGCTACACCTTC. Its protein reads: CAISDDRASYTF.